Included here is one TCR beta chain sequence, with context. The antigen is undetermined. Treatment indicated: roughly ten-day PBMC culture with coronavirus spike peptide pools or control peptides (ViraFEST assay). Gathering of the CD4+ T cells, from the unexposed donor, took place before the COVID-19 pandemic (2011-2018). V lost 10 bases and J lost 3, with 11 bases in between. Germline V lookup: CDR1 SGHRS, CDR2 YFSETQ. There are 11 residues in the CDR3. The Oncomine TCR Beta short-read assay generated sequence data from the DNA of cultured CD4+ T cells. TCRdb analysed the PCR reads with MiXCR anew, one entry per CDR3 protein. The table lists approximately 7,200 distinct CDR3 sequences, approximately 37% of them singletons. The entry originates in a study of vaccination and CD4 T cells after COVID-19. Study-wide results and caveats: Only post-vaccination samples contained a median about 90% of the reactive clones in convalescent patients.

The sequenced sample consisted of CD4+ T cells from blood, cultured in vitro. This clonotype was obtained from a human donor in good health. The chain uses TRBV5-1 and TRBJ2-7; a possible D gene is TRBD1 (6 bases). The CDR3 region is CACKDSYEQYF. The CDR3 DNA reads TGCGCCTGCAAGGACAGCTACGAGCAGTACTTC.